Below, 23 T cell receptor beta chains from the same sample are listed, as sequenced in a study of CD8+ T cells in alopecia areata. Extracted from the samples, RNA was reverse transcribed into cDNA to serve as the sequencing template. Profiling relied on immunoSEQ multiplex PCR, and the TCRdb table lists in-frame clones only, not all of them. The sample carries roughly 120,000 clones, about 50% recorded once. The treatment denotes: oral pan-JAK inhibitor, 5-10 mg twice daily. The source was CD4+ T cells sorted from blood, collected at week 4, from a patient treated with tofacitinib. The receptors were sampled from a human donor with alopecia areata.

The V call is TRBV29-1, the J call TRBJ1-5, with D unclear. The CDR3 spans 12 residues. Germline assignment: CDR1 SQVTM and CDR2 ANQGSEA. Trimming shortened V by 7 bases and J by 3 bases, and 10 bases separated the two germline ends. As DNA, the CDR3 is TGCAGCGCTGCAGGAATCAATCAGCCCCAGCATTTT. Protein sequence: CSAAGINQPQHF.

The chain links TRBV4-1 to TRBJ2-1, with 12 bases lining up with TRBD2. V lost 2 bases, J lost 4 bases, and 9 bases stayed unmatched. The CDR3 runs 18 residues. The germline CDR1 and CDR2 sequences are MGHRA and YSYEKL. Here the CDR3 DNA reads TGCGCCAGCAGCCAACCTGGTAGCGGACTAGCGGGATACAATGAGCAGTTCTTC. It codes for CASSQPGSGLAGYNEQFF.

The chain links TRBV18 to TRBJ1-2; the match to TRBD1 covers 7 bases. The CDR3 contains 14 residues. Looked up from germline, CDR1 is KGHSH and CDR2 is LQKENI. The V gene end was trimmed by 4 bases and the J gene end by 4 bases; junction bases not matched to a gene: 6. The CDR3 nucleotides are TGTGCCAGCTCACGACGGGACAGATCCTATGGCTACACCTTC. Translated: CASSRRDRSYGYTF.

The table lists this clone with a count of one. The gene calls are TRBV2 and TRBJ2-7; D remains unclear. This CDR3 has 12 residues. Trimming pared 7 bases from V and 4 bases from J, leaving 11 bases between. The germline V gene has CDR1 SNHLY and CDR2 FYNNEI. The CDR3 DNA reads as TGTGCCAGCAATACACTGGAGTACGAGCAGTACTTC. The encoded protein is CASNTLEYEQYF.

The rearrangement uses TRBV5-1 and TRBJ1-5, with D possibly matching TRBD1 (5 bases). V was shortened by 4 bases and J by 3 bases, with 23 bases between the two germline ends. CDR1 and CDR2 (germline): SGHRS, YFSETQ. The CDR3 runs 18 residues. The chain's CDR3 is CASSGPVPIRGPNQPQHF. CDR3 DNA sequence: TGCGCCAGCAGCGGTCCCGTCCCGATAAGGGGTCCCAATCAGCCCCAGCATTTT.

This clone came up a few times. CDR3 sequence: CAWSVRNTEAFF. In DNA form, the CDR3 reads TGTGCCTGGAGTGTTCGAAACACTGAAGCTTTCTTT. The rearrangement uses TRBV30 and TRBJ1-1; D call uncertain. Germline V gene sequence: CDR1 GTSNPN, CDR2 SVGIG (reference sequence). The CDR3 is 12 amino acids. V was cut by 0 bases and J by 2 bases, with 4 bases left in between.

The chain joins TRBV29-1 to TRBJ1-2; D gene uncertain. The CDR3 runs 11 residues. Germline CDR1 and CDR2: SQVTM and ANQGSEA. V gave up 6 bases and J gave up 6 bases, with 11 bases separating them. This CDR3 is CSVNYRDGYTF. In DNA form, the CDR3 reads TGCAGCGTCAACTACCGGGATGGCTACACCTTC.

J is TRBJ2-3 and V is TRBV7-7, with a possible D match to TRBD2 (5 bases). Germline V lookup: CDR1 SSHAT, CDR2 FNYEAQ (reference sequence). The CDR3 is 13 residues long. V dropped 7 bases and J dropped 2 bases, with 10 bases sitting between them. The CDR3 nucleotides are TGTGCCAGCAACCAAGCGGCCACAGATACGCAGTATTTT. It specifies CASNQAATDTQYF.

For the CDR3, the DNA is TGTGCCAGCTCGGAACAGGGAAGGGAAAAACTGTTTTTT. Protein: CASSEQGREKLFF. The genes are TRBV6-5 and TRBJ1-4, with D possibly being TRBD1 (6 bases). Trimming removed 8 bases from V and 8 bases from J, with 15 bases in between. The length of the CDR3 is 13 residues. In germline, CDR1 is MNHEY, CDR2 SVGAGI.

The chain joins TRBV29-1 to TRBJ2-1, with 9 bases that match TRBD2. Germline CDR1 and CDR2: SQVTM and ANQGSEA. V lost 7 bases to trimming and J lost 0 bases; unmatched junction nucleotides: 7. This CDR3 spans 15 amino acids. The CDR3 loop reads CSAGLATSSYNEQFF. The CDR3 coding sequence is TGCAGCGCCGGACTAGCGACGAGCTCCTACAATGAGCAGTTCTTC.

This chain uses TRBV6-5 with TRBJ1-1; 10 nucleotides agree with TRBD1. The CDR3 loop spans 15 amino acids. J was trimmed by 1 base and V by 5 bases; bases with no gene match: 4. Germline loops: CDR1 MNHEY, CDR2 SVGAGI. CDR3 DNA sequence: TGTGCCAGCAGTACGAGGACAGGGGGGAACACTGAAGCTTTCTTT. This gives the protein CASSTRTGGNTEAFF.

This clone has more than one count but fewer than ten. The rearrangement joins TRBV29-1 to TRBJ2-3, with 11 bases aligning to TRBD1. Germline V gives CDR1 SQVTM, CDR2 ANQGSEA. This CDR3 contains 14 residues. With 7 bases clipped from V and 3 bases from J, the junction kept 6 bases outside the gene matches. CDR3 coding DNA: TGCAGCGCCTGGACAGGGGGCGGGACAGATACGCAGTATTTT. Its protein is CSAWTGGGTDTQYF.

The chain joins TRBV7-8 to TRBJ2-5; D ambiguous. Germline CDR1 and CDR2: SGHVS and FQNEAQ. This CDR3 is built from 14 residues. V was pared by 3 bases and J by 1 base, with 9 bases between. The CDR3 reads CASSFGRLQETQYF. CDR3 DNA sequence: TGTGCCAGCAGCTTCGGTCGTCTCCAAGAGACCCAGTACTTC.

This clone was detected a few times. At one end, the junction sequence differs from germline, possibly due to a read error. The chain couples TRBV30 to TRBJ2-2; 9 nucleotides agree with TRBD1. This CDR3 has 15 amino acids. From germline, CDR1 is GTSNPN and CDR2 SVGIG (reference sequence). CDR3 sequence reads: CAWSVGDRDTGELFF. The CDR3 DNA reads TGTGCCTGGAGTGTCGGGGACAGGGACACGGGGGAGCTGTTTTTT.

This clone was seen a handful of times. This chain links TRBV5-1 with TRBJ2-3; 7 bases are shared with TRBD2. Unmatched junction bases numbered 2, after V lost 4 bases and J lost 0 bases. Looked up from germline, CDR1 is SGHRS and CDR2 is YFSETQ. The CDR3 is 14 amino acids. For the CDR3, the DNA is TGCGCCAGCAGCCGGGGGGACAGCACAGATACGCAGTATTTT. As protein: CASSRGDSTDTQYF.

This clone has only one observation. V usage is TRBV29-1 and J usage is TRBJ2-2; D might be TRBD1 or TRBD2, each matching 5 bases. The germline gives CDR1 SQVTM, CDR2 ANQGSEA. The CDR3 contains 14 residues. V gave up 3 bases and J gave up 8 bases, with 16 bases separating them. CDR3 region: CSVDVGRTTGELFF. Written as DNA, the CDR3 is TGCAGCGTTGATGTGGGACGGACCACGGGGGAGCTGTTTTTT.

This clone was observed a few times. The chain couples TRBV29-1 to TRBJ1-1, with a possible D match to TRBD1 (5 bases). CDR1 is SQVTM, CDR2 ANQGSEA, per germline. V shed 2 bases and J shed 5 bases, with 15 bases lying between them. This CDR3 comprises 14 residues. The CDR3 region is CSVEPAAGRTEAFF. The CDR3 nucleotides read TGCAGCGTTGAACCGGCCGCGGGGCGGACTGAAGCTTTCTTT.

This clone is a singleton in its sample. The chain uses TRBV6-5 and TRBJ1-2; D gene uncertain. The CDR3 is 12 residues long. CDR1 MNHEY and CDR2 SVGAGI come from the germline V gene. V gave up 6 bases and J gave up 2 bases, with 7 bases separating them. Here the CDR3 DNA reads TGTGCCAGCAGCAAAGGAAACTATGGCTACACCTTC. Amino acids: CASSKGNYGYTF.

The rearrangement joins TRBV30 to TRBJ1-1, with D possibly matching TRBD1 (5 bases). The CDR3 is made up of 13 amino acids. Germline loops: CDR1 GTSNPN, CDR2 SVGIG (reference sequence). V lost 2 bases to trimming and J lost 2 bases, with 9 bases between them. The CDR3 DNA is TGTGCCTGGAGTACCGACAGCAACACTGAAGCTTTCTTT. Translation: CAWSTDSNTEAFF.

CDR3 in amino acids: CAWSVTVSGPAIYF. In DNA, the CDR3 is TGTGCCTGGAGTGTCACGGTCTCCGGCCCCGCCATATATTTT. The V gene is TRBV30, the J gene TRBJ1-3; D not resolved. Germline lookup yields CDR1 GTSNPN and CDR2 SVGIG (reference sequence). V was clipped by 0 bases and J by 11 bases, with 17 bases between them. The CDR3 covers 14 residues.

This clone occurred a few times. CDR3 loop: CASSDPQPYEQYF. The CDR3 nucleotides read TGTGCCAGCAGTGACCCACAACCCTACGAGCAGTACTTC. J is TRBJ2-7 and V is TRBV6-6; the D is unclear. This CDR3 has 13 amino acids. Germline values: CDR1 MNHNY, CDR2 SVGAGI (reference sequence). V lost 5 bases, J lost 2 bases, and 10 bases lay in between.

V usage is TRBV30 and J usage is TRBJ1-1; no definite D call. The CDR3 is made up of 15 amino acids. The V gene lost 0 bases and the J gene lost 0 bases, with 11 bases spanning the gap. Germline CDR1 GTSNPN, CDR2 SVGIG (reference sequence). The CDR3 DNA reads TGTGCCTGGAGTGTGCGGGAGGCCATGAACACTGAAGCTTTCTTT. Translation gives CAWSVREAMNTEAFF.

The chain has TRBV28 and TRBJ1-6, with D unclear. Germline lookup yields CDR1 MDHEN and CDR2 SYDVKM. The CDR3 length is 11 residues. With 5 bases removed from V and 7 bases from J, the gap between germline ends came to 3 bases. CDR3 nucleotides: TGTGCCAGCAGTGAGAATTCACCCCTCCACTTT. Translated: CASSENSPLHF.